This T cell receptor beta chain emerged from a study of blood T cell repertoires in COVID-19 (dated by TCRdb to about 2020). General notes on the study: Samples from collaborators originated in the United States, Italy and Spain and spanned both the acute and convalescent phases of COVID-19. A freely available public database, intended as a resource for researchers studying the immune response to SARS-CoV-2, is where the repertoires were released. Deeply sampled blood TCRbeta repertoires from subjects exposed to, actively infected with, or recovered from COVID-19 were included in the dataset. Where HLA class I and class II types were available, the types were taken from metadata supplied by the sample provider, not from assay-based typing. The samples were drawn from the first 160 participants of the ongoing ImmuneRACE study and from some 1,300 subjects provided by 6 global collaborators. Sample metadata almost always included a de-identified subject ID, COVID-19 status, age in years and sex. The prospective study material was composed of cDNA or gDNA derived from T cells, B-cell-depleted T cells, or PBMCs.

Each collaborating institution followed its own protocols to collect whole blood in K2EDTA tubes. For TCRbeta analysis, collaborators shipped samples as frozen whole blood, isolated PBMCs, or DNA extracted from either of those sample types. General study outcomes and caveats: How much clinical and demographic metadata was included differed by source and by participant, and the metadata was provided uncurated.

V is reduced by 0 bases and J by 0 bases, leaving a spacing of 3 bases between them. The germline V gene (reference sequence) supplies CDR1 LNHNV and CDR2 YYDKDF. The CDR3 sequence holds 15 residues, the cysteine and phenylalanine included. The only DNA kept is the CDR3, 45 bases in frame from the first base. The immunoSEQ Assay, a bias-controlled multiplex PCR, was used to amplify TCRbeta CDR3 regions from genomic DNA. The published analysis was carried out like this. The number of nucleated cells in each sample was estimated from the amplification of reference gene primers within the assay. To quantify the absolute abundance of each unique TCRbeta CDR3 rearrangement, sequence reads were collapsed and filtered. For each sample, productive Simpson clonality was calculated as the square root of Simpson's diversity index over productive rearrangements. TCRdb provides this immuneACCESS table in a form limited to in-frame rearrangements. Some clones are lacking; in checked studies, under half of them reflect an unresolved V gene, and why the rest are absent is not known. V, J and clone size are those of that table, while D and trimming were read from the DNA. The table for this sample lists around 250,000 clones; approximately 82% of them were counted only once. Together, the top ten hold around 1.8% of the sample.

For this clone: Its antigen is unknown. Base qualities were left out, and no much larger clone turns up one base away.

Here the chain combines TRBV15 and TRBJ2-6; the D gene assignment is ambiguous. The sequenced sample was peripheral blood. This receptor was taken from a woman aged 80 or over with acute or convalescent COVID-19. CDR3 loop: CATSRDGSGANVLTF. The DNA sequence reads TGTGCCACCAGCAGAGACGGCTCTGGGGCCAACGTCCTGACTTTC.